The 31 T cell receptor beta chains below all came from one sample that was sequenced in a study of technical replicates of blood from a few donors. Libraries were prepared by immunoSEQ multiplex PCR; TCRdb keeps only in-frame clonotypes and omits some of them. The sample has about 62,000 clones, 95% to 98% seen once; the top ten hold around 0.15%. Sequenced material: T cells isolated from PBMCs. The origin of the receptors is a human donor in good health.

This chain links TRBV15 with TRBJ2-5; perhaps TRBD2 as D (6 bases). Germline loops: CDR1 LNHNV, CDR2 YYDKDF (reference sequence). The V gene lost 0 bases and the J gene lost 4 bases, with 12 bases spanning the gap. This CDR3 region has 15 residues. The CDR3 sequence: CATSRDWETRETQYF. Written as DNA, the CDR3 is TGTGCCACCAGCAGAGATTGGGAGACTAGAGAGACCCAGTACTTC.

This clone is a singleton in its sample. The rearrangement links TRBV2 to TRBJ2-3; the D gene is possibly TRBD2 (5 bases). This CDR3 spans 13 amino acids. The V end was cut by 6 bases, the J end by 3 bases, with 10 bases between. Germline CDR1 and CDR2: SNHLY and FYNNEI. The CDR3 is CASSAEGTDTQYF. CDR3 DNA: TGTGCCAGCAGCGCCGAGGGAACAGATACGCAGTATTTT.

The chain recombines TRBV27 with TRBJ2-7; 7 bases line up with TRBD2. Trimming took 6 bases from V and 2 from J; bases not matched to a gene: 4. The germline CDR1 and CDR2 sequences are MNHEY and SMNVEV (reference sequence). The CDR3 is 13 amino acids. In DNA form, the CDR3 reads TGTGCCAGCAGCCCACGGGGGGCCTACGAGCAGTACTTC. Encoded protein: CASSPRGAYEQYF.

J is TRBJ2-1 and V is TRBV5-4, with TRBD1 identical over 9 bases. Trimming cost V 4 bases and J 7 bases; bases outside gene matches: 9. This CDR3 comprises 15 residues. Germline CDR1 reads SGHNT; CDR2 reads YYREEE (reference sequence). Here the CDR3 DNA reads TGTGCCAGCAGCCCCCGGGACAGGGCGATGAATGAGCAGTTCTTC. Its protein product is CASSPRDRAMNEQFF.

The genes are TRBV4-1 and TRBJ2-7; TRBD1 matches at 7 bases. V trimming: 6 bases; J trimming: 6 bases; junction bases outside the gene matches: 14. This CDR3 has 15 residues. Germline CDR1 reads MGHRA; CDR2 reads YSYEKL. The CDR3 here is CASRATGTVFSEQYF. DNA for the CDR3: TGCGCCAGCAGAGCGACCGGGACAGTCTTCTCCGAGCAGTACTTC.

The chain is built from TRBV19 and TRBJ2-2, with 8 bases that match TRBD2. Germline loops: CDR1 LNHDA, CDR2 SQIVND (reference sequence). The CDR3 is made up of 16 amino acids. V was pared by 5 bases and J by 3 bases, with 8 bases of the junction left unmatched. CDR3 DNA: TGTGCCAGTAGTTCCCCGGCGGGGGGCCACACCGGGGAGCTGTTTTTT. Translation gives CASSSPAGGHTGELFF.

V gene TRBV19 combines with J gene TRBJ2-3, with D tentatively TRBD1 (6 bases). The CDR3 totals 16 residues. Looked up from germline, CDR1 is LNHDA and CDR2 is SQIVND (reference sequence). Trimming removed 5 bases at V and 2 bases at J, with 17 bases between. CDR3 in DNA: TGTGCCAGTAGTTCGGCACAGGGATTCTACACAGATACGCAGTATTTT. Protein sequence: CASSSAQGFYTDTQYF. Full variable domain (remainder filled in from reference TRBV19 and TRBJ2-3): DGGITQSPKYLFRKEGQNVTLSCEQNLNHDAMYWYRQDPGQGLRLIYYSQIVNDFQKGDIAEGYSVSREKKESFPLTVTSAQKNPTAFYLCASSSAQGFYTDTQYFGPGTRLTVL.

This chain connects TRBV25-1 to TRBJ2-1; D possibly corresponds to TRBD2 (6 bases). Germline V gene sequence: CDR1 MGHDK, CDR2 SYGVNS. Trimming left V 6 bases short and J 15 bases short, with 15 bases between. CDR3 length: 11 amino acids. CDR3 protein: CASSLGDSAFF. The DNA of the CDR3 is TGTGCCAGCAGCCTGGGGGACTCCGCGTTCTTC.

This rearrangement joins TRBV4-1 to TRBJ2-5, with D possibly being TRBD1 (6 bases). The CDR3 loop spans 15 amino acids. Trimming took 3 bases from V and 2 from J, leaving 13 bases between them. Germline CDR1 and CDR2: MGHRA and YSYEKL. CDR3 sequence: CASSQWAGAQETQYF. The CDR3 DNA follows: TGCGCCAGCAGCCAGTGGGCAGGGGCTCAAGAGACCCAGTACTTC.

CDR3 protein: CASSLQGHGNTIYF. The CDR3 DNA sequence: TGTGCCAGCAGCTTGCAGGGGCACGGAAACACCATATATTTT. This chain uses TRBV5-6 with TRBJ1-3; TRBD1 might be the D (6 bases). V lost 1 base to trimming and J lost 4 bases, with 9 bases between them. The CDR3 loop spans 14 amino acids. Per germline, CDR1 SGHDT and CDR2 YYEEEE. Full variable domain (missing parts from reference TRBV5-6 and TRBJ1-3): DAGVTQSPTHLIKTRGQQVTLRCSPKSGHDTVSWYQQALGQGPQFIFQYYEEEERQRGNFPDRFSGHQFPNYSSELNVNALLLGDSALYLCASSLQGHGNTIYFGEGSWLTVV.

The chain joins TRBV2 to TRBJ1-2; TRBD1 agrees at 7 bases. The germline V gene has CDR1 SNHLY and CDR2 FYNNEI. The CDR3 length is 16 residues. Trimming took 4 bases from V and 7 from J; bases not matched to a gene: 15. As DNA, the CDR3 is TGTGCCAGCAGTGCGCTCCTTCTACAGGGGTCGGGTGGCTACACCTTC. It translates to CASSALLLQGSGGYTF.

The chain carries TRBV6-5 and TRBJ1-5; D is unresolved. Germline CDR1 is MNHEY and CDR2 is SVGAGI. There are 13 residues in the CDR3. V was clipped by 10 bases and J by 6 bases, with 16 bases between them. CDR3 sequence: CATGLREGQPQHF. Written as DNA, the CDR3 is TGTGCCACCGGGCTCCGGGAGGGTCAGCCCCAGCATTTT.

The gene calls are TRBV10-3 and TRBJ2-5; 8 nucleotides line up with TRBD2. Germline loops: CDR1 ENHRY, CDR2 SYGVKD. V dropped 2 bases and J dropped 6; count of bases not matched to a gene: 8. CDR3 length: 15 amino acids. The CDR3 nucleotides read TGTGCCATCAGTGAGGACCCGGGAGGGCCGAAGACCCAGTACTTC. It encodes CAISEDPGGPKTQYF.

This chain uses TRBV7-8 with TRBJ1-2; 9 bases are a match to TRBD1. Germline V lookup: CDR1 SGHVS, CDR2 FQNEAQ. The J segment lost 4 bases and the V segment lost 1 base, leaving 7 bases of the junction unmatched. This CDR3 is built from 16 residues. The CDR3 spells CASSLGTGAPGYGYTF. CDR3 DNA sequence: TGTGCCAGCAGCTTAGGGACAGGGGCGCCGGGCTATGGCTACACCTTC.

This clone was observed a single time. The J gene is TRBJ2-3, the V gene TRBV5-1, with D possibly being TRBD2 (5 bases). The germline V gene encodes CDR1 SGHRS and CDR2 YFSETQ. With 0 bases removed from V and 6 bases from J, the gap between germline ends came to 11 bases. The CDR3 extends over 14 amino acids. The CDR3 here is CASSLGRGSDTQYF. The CDR3 DNA reads as TGCGCCAGCAGCTTGGGTCGAGGGAGTGATACGCAGTATTTT. The entire variable domain, with the rest obtained from reference TRBV5-1 and TRBJ2-3, is as follows: KAGVTQTPRYLIKTRGQQVTLSCSPISGHRSVSWYQQTPGQGLQFLFEYFSETQRNKGNFPGRFSGRQFSNSRSEMNVSTLELGDSALYLCASSLGRGSDTQYFGPGTRLTVL.

This clone was seen once. The chain joins TRBV25-1 to TRBJ2-5; 11 nucleotides align to TRBD1. The trim removed 7 bases at V and 2 bases at J, leaving 6 bases unmatched. This CDR3 region has 15 residues. Looked up from germline, CDR1 is MGHDK and CDR2 is SYGVNS. CDR3: CASKKGTGGQETQYF. CDR3 in DNA: TGTGCCAGCAAAAAAGGGACAGGGGGACAAGAGACCCAGTACTTC. Supplemented by reference TRBV25-1 and TRBJ2-5, the full variable domain reads EADIYQTPRYLVIGTGKKITLECSQTMGHDKMYWYQQDPGMELHLIHYSYGVNSTEKGDLSSESTVSRIRTEHFPLTLESARPSHTSQYLCASKKGTGGQETQYFGPGTRLLVL.

The V call is TRBV7-9, the J call TRBJ2-7; TRBD1 might be the D (5 bases). There are 11 residues in the CDR3. With 5 bases removed from V and 9 bases from J, the gap between germline ends came to 11 bases. CDR1 and CDR2 (germline): SEHNR, FQNEAQ (reference sequence). CDR3 protein: CASSQRGRQYF. CDR3 nucleotide sequence: TGTGCCAGCAGCCAAAGGGGAAGGCAGTACTTC.

The rearrangement uses TRBV11-3 and TRBJ1-1; no definite D call. This CDR3 region has 12 residues. V lost 3 bases, J lost 5 bases, and 7 bases lay in between. Germline-derived CDR1 and CDR2 are SGHNT and YENEEA. CDR3 sequence: CASSFTQTEAFF. The CDR3, as DNA: TGTGCCAGCAGCTTCACACAGACTGAAGCTTTCTTT.

On this clone: Germline and junction disagree at one end, which may indicate a read error. V is TRBV5-1 and J is TRBJ2-1, with TRBD1 matching 7 bases. Germline V gives CDR1 SGHRS, CDR2 YFSETQ. The CDR3 spans 13 residues. The CDR3 DNA is TGCGCCAGCAGGTTGGGACAGAACAATGAGCAGTTCTTC. Its translation: CASRLGQNNEQFF. The full variable domain, completed using reference TRBV5-1 and TRBJ2-1, is KAGVTQTPRYLIKTRGQQVTLSCSPISGHRSVSWYQQTPGQGLQFLFEYFSETQRNKGNFPGRFSGRQFSNSRSEMNVSTLELGDSALYLCASRLGQNNEQFFGPGTRLTVL.

V and J are TRBV28 and TRBJ2-5; D ambiguous. The CDR3 length is 13 residues. From germline, CDR1 is MDHEN and CDR2 SYDVKM. V lost 2 bases and J 1 base, leaving 5 bases between the germline ends. The CDR3 sequence: CASSLNFQETQYF. As DNA, the CDR3 is TGTGCCAGCAGTTTAAACTTCCAAGAGACCCAGTACTTC.

This clone was seen a single time. V usage is TRBV5-6 and J usage is TRBJ1-1; no firm D call. Germline CDR1 is SGHDT and CDR2 is YYEEEE. The CDR3 has 14 amino acids. V lost 5 bases to trimming and J lost 1 base, with 12 bases between them. The chain's CDR3 is CASSRLSSNTEAFF. In nucleotides, the CDR3 is TGTGCCAGCAGTAGACTAAGTTCGAACACTGAAGCTTTCTTT.

The rearrangement joins TRBV7-3 to TRBJ2-2; TRBD2 might be the D (6 bases). Germline assignment: CDR1 SGHTA and CDR2 FQGTGA. The CDR3 is made up of 14 amino acids. Trimming removed 4 bases at V and 6 bases at J, with 12 bases between. The CDR3, as DNA: TGTGCCAGCAGCTCTCGACTAGGTGCCGGGGAGCTGTTTTTT. This encodes CASSSRLGAGELFF.

The chain couples TRBV7-6 to TRBJ2-5; 8 bases are a match to TRBD1. V shed 8 bases and J 2 bases; nucleotides not matched to a gene: 7. Germline assignment: CDR1 SGHVS and CDR2 FNYEAQ. The CDR3 contains 14 residues. In DNA form, the CDR3 reads TGTGCCAGCCAAATGACAGGGGATCAAGAGACCCAGTACTTC. It encodes CASQMTGDQETQYF. The whole variable domain, filled in from reference TRBV7-6 and TRBJ2-5, reads GAGVSQSPRYKVTKRGQDVALRCDPISGHVSLYWYRQALGQGPEFLTYFNYEAQQDKSGLPNDRFSAERPEGSISTLTIQRTEQRDSAMYRCASQMTGDQETQYFGPGTRLLVL.

The gene calls are TRBV27 and TRBJ2-7; D is possibly TRBD1 (6 bases). V lost 6 bases to trimming and J lost 1 base, with 10 bases between them. The CDR3 has 13 residues. Germline V gene sequence: CDR1 MNHEY, CDR2 SMNVEV (reference sequence). This CDR3 is CASSHGQSYEQYF. For the CDR3, the DNA is TGTGCCAGCAGCCACGGACAGTCCTACGAGCAGTACTTC.

The chain employs TRBV6-5 and TRBJ2-7; weak D call: TRBD1 (6 bases). Germline CDR1 is MNHEY and CDR2 is SVGAGI. CDR3 length: 16 amino acids. Trimming removed 0 bases at V and 2 bases at J, with 14 bases between. The DNA for the CDR3 is TGTGCCAGCAGTTACTCCGACAGGACCCTTACCTACGAGCAGTACTTC. This gives the protein CASSYSDRTLTYEQYF.

This clone has just one count. This rearrangement joins TRBV4-2 to TRBJ2-5, with TRBD2 identical over 8 bases. With V trimmed by 0 bases and J by 5 bases, 14 bases remained unmatched. From germline, CDR1 is LGHNA and CDR2 YNFKEQ. The CDR3 totals 18 residues. Here the CDR3 DNA reads TGTGCCAGCAGCCAAGATTCGGTGTCGGGAGGGCCAGGGGAGACCCAGTACTTC. Translating gives CASSQDSVSGGPGETQYF.

The chain employs TRBV4-1 and TRBJ1-5; D is perhaps TRBD1 (5 bases). Germline V gives CDR1 MGHRA, CDR2 YSYEKL. Trimming stripped 0 bases from V and 1 base from J, with 13 bases between. CDR3 length: 17 amino acids. This chain's CDR3 is CASSQDLDGGSNQPQHF. The CDR3 nucleotides read TGCGCCAGCAGCCAAGATCTAGATGGGGGGAGCAATCAGCCCCAGCATTTT.

This chain connects TRBV11-2 to TRBJ2-1; D gene uncertain. The CDR3 extends over 14 amino acids. CDR1 SGHAT and CDR2 FQNNGV come from the germline V gene. Trimming pared 3 bases from V and 5 bases from J, leaving 11 bases between. The CDR3 spells CASSLNLVNNEQFF. CDR3 coding DNA: TGTGCCAGCAGCTTGAATTTAGTTAACAATGAGCAGTTCTTC.

The chain links TRBV4-2 to TRBJ2-1; 10 nucleotides match TRBD2. The CDR3 has 15 residues. Germline V CDR1 and CDR2: LGHNA, YNFKEQ. With V trimmed by 7 bases and J by 4 bases, 7 bases remained unmatched. This CDR3 is CASNPGSGGYNEQFF. DNA of the CDR3: TGTGCCAGCAACCCAGGTAGCGGGGGGTACAATGAGCAGTTCTTC.

This clone has only one observation. The rearrangement uses TRBV5-5 and TRBJ1-5, with D perhaps TRBD1 (6 bases). Trimming left V 0 bases short and J 2 bases short, with 12 bases between. The length of the CDR3 is 16 residues. Germline V gene lookup returns CDR1 SGHKS and CDR2 YYEKEE (reference sequence). CDR3 in DNA: TGTGCCAGCAGCTTGGTACAGGGATATGGCAATCAGCCCCAGCATTTT. It codes for CASSLVQGYGNQPQHF.

This chain links TRBV7-6 with TRBJ1-3; 7 bases are shared with TRBD1. With V trimmed by 1 base and J by 1 base, 4 bases remained unmatched. Germline loops: CDR1 SGHVS, CDR2 FNYEAQ. The CDR3 totals 16 residues. The CDR3 coding sequence is TGTGCCAGCAGCTTAGGACAGGGATGGTCTGGAAACACCATATATTTT. As protein: CASSLGQGWSGNTIYF.